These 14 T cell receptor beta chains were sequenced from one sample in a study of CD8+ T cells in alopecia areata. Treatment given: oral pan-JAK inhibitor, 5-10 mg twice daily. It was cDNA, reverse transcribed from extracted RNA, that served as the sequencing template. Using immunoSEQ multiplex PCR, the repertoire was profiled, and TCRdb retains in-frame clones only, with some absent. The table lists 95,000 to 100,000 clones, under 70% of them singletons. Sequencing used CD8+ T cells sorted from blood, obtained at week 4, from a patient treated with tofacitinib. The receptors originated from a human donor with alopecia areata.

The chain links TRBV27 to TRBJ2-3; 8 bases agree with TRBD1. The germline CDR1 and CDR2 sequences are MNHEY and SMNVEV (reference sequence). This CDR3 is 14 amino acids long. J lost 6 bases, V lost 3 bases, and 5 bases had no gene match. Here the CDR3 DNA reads TGTGCCAGCAGTTTTGACAGGGGTTTGGATACGCAGTATTTT. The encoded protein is CASSFDRGLDTQYF.

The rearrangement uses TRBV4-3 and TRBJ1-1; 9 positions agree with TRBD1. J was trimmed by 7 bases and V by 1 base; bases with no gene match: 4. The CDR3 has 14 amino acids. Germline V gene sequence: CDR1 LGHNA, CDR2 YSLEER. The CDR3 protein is CASSQVQGAIEAFF. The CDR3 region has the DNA TGCGCCAGCAGCCAAGTACAGGGGGCGATTGAAGCTTTCTTT.

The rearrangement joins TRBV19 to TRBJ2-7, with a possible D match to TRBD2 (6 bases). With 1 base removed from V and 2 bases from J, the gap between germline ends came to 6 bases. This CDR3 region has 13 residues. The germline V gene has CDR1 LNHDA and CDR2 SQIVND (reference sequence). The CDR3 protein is CASSIGGTYEQYF. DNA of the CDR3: TGTGCCAGTAGTATAGGCGGGACCTACGAGCAGTACTTC.

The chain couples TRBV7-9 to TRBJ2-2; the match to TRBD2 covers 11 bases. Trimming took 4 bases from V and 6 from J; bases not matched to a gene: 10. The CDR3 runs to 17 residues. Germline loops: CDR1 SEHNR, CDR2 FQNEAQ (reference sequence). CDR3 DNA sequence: TGTGCCAGCAGCTCGACTCCCGGGACTAGCGGCGCCGGGGAGCTGTTTTTT. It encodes CASSSTPGTSGAGELFF. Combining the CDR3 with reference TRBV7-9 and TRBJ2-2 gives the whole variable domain DTGVSQNPRHKITKRGQNVTFRCDPISEHNRLYWYRQTLGQGPEFLTYFQNEAQLEKSRLLSDRFSAERPKGSFSTLEIQRTEQGDSAMYLCASSSTPGTSGAGELFFGEGSRLTVL.

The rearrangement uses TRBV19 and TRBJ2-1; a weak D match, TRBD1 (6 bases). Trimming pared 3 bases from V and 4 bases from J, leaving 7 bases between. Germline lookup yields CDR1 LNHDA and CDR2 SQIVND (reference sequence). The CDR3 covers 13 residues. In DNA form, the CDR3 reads TGTGCCAGTAGTATGGACAGATACAATGAGCAGTTCTTC. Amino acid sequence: CASSMDRYNEQFF.

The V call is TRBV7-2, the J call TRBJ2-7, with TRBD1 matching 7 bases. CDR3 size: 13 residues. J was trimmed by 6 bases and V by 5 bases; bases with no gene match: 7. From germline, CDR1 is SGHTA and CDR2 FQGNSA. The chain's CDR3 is CASSLDRVGEQYF. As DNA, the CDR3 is TGTGCCAGCAGCCTTGACAGGGTGGGCGAGCAGTACTTC.

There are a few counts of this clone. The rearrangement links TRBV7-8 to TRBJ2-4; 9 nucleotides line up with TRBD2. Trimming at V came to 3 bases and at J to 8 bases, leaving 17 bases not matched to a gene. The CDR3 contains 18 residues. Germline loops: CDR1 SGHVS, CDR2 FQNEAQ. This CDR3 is CASSFSLDGAGGRDIQYF. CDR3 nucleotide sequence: TGTGCCAGCAGCTTCAGCCTAGACGGTGCGGGGGGGAGAGACATTCAGTACTTC.

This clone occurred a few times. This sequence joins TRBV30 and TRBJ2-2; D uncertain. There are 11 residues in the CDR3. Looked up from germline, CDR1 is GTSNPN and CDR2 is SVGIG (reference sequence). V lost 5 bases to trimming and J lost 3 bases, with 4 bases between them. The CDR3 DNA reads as TGTGCCTGGGCCGACACCGGGGAGCTGTTTTTT. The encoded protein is CAWADTGELFF.

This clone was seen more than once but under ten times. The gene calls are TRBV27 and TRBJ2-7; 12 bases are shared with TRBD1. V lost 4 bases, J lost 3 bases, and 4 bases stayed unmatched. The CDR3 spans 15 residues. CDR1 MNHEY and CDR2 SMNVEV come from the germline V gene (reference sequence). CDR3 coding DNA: TGTGCCAGCAGTTCGGGACAGGGGGCGAACTACGAGCAGTACTTC. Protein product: CASSSGQGANYEQYF.

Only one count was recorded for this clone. The CDR3 bases are TGTGCCAGCAGCTGGGACAGGGGCGGGAGACCCAATTCCTACGAGCAGTACTTC. Protein sequence: CASSWDRGGRPNSYEQYF. The chain is built from TRBV7-9 and TRBJ2-7; 10 nucleotides align to TRBD1. Germline trimming cut 4 bases from V and 1 base from J; bases unmatched to any gene: 13. Germline V gene sequence: CDR1 SEHNR, CDR2 FQNEAQ (reference sequence). This CDR3 is built from 18 residues. Combining the CDR3 with reference TRBV7-9 and TRBJ2-7 gives the whole variable domain DTGVSQNPRHKITKRGQNVTFRCDPISEHNRLYWYRQTLGQGPEFLTYFQNEAQLEKSRLLSDRFSAERPKGSFSTLEIQRTEQGDSAMYLCASSWDRGGRPNSYEQYFGPGTRLTVT.

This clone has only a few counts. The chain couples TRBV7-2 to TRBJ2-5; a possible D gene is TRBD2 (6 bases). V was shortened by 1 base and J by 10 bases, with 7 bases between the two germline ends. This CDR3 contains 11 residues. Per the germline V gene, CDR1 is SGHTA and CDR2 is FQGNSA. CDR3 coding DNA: TGTGCCAGCAGCTTAGGGAGGGGCCAGTACTTC. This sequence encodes CASSLGRGQYF.

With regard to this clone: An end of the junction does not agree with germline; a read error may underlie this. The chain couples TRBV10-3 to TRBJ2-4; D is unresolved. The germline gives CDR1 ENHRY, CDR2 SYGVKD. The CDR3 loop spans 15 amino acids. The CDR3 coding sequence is TGTGCCAGCAGTTACTCGGAGTTACCCAAAAACATTCAGTACTTC. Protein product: CASSYSELPKNIQYF.

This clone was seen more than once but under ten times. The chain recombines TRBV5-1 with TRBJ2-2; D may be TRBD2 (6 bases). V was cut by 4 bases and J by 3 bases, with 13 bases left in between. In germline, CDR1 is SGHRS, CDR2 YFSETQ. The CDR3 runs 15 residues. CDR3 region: CASSGRLGDTGELFF. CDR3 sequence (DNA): TGCGCCAGCAGCGGGAGACTAGGGGACACCGGGGAGCTGTTTTTT.

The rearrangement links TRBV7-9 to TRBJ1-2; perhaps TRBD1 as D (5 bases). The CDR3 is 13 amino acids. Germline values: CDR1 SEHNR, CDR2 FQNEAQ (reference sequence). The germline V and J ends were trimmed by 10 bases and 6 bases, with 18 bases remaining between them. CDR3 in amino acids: CATSLGGVDGYTF. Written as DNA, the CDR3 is TGTGCCACCTCCCTGGGGGGGGTGGATGGCTACACCTTC.